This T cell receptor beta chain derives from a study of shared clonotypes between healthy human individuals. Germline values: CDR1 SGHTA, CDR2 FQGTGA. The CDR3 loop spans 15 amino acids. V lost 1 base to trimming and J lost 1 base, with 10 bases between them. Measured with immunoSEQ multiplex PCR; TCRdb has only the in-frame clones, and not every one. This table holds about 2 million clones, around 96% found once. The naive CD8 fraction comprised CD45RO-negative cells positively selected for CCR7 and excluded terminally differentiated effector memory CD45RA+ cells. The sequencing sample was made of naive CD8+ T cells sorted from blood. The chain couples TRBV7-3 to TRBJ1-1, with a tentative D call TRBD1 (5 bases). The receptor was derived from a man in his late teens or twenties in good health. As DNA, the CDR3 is TGTGCCAGCAGCTTAATTGGGGGACCGAACACTGAAGCTTTCTTT. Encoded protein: CASSLIGGPNTEAFF. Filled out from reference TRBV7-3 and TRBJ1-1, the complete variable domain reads GAGVSQTPSNKVTEKGKYVELRCDPISGHTALYWYRQSLGQGPEFLIYFQGTGAADDSGLPNDRFFAVRPEGSVSTLKIQRTERGDSAVYLCASSLIGGPNTEAFFGQGTRLTVV.